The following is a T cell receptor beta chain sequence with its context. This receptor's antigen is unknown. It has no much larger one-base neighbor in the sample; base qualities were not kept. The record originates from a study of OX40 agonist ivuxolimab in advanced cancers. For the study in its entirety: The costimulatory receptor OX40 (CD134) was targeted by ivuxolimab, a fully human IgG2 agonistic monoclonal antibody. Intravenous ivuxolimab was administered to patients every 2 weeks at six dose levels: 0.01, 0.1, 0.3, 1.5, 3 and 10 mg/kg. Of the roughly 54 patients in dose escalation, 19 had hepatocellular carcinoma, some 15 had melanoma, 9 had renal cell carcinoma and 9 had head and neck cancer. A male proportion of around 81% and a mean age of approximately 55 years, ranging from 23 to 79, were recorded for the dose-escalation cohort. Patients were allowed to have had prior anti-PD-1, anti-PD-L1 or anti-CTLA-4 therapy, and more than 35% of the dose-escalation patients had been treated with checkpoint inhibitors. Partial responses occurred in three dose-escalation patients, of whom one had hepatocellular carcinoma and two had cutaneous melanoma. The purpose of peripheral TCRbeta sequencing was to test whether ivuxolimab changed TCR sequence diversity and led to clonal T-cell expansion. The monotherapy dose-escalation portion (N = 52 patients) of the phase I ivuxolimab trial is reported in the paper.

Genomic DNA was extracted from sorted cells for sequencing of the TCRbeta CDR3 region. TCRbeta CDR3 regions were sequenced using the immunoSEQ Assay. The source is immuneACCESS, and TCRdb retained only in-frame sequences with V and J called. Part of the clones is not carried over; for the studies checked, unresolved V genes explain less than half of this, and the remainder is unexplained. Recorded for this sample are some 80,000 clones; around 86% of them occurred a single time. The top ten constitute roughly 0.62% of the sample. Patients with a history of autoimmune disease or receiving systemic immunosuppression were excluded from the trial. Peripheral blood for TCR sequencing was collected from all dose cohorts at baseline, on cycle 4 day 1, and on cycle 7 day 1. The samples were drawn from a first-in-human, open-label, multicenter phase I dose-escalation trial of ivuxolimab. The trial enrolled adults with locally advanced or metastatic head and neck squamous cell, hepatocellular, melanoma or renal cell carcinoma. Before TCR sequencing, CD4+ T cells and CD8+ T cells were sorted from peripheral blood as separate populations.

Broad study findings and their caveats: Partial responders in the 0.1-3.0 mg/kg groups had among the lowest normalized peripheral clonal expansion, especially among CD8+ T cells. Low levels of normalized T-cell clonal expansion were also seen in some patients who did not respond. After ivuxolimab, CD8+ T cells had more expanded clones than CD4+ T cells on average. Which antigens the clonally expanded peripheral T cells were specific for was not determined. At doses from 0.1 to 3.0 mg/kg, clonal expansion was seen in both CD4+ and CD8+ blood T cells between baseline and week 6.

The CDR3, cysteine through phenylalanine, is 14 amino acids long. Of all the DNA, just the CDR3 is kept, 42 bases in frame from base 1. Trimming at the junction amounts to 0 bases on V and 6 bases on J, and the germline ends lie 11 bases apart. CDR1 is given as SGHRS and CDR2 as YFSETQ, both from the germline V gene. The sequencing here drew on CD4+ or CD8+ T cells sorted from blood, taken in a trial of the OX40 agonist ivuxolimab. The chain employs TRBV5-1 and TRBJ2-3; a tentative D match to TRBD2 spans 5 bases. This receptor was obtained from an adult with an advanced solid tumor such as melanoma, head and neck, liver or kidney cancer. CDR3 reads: CASSLGTHADTQYF. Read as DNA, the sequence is TGCGCCAGCAGCTTGGGGACTCACGCCGATACGCAGTATTTT.